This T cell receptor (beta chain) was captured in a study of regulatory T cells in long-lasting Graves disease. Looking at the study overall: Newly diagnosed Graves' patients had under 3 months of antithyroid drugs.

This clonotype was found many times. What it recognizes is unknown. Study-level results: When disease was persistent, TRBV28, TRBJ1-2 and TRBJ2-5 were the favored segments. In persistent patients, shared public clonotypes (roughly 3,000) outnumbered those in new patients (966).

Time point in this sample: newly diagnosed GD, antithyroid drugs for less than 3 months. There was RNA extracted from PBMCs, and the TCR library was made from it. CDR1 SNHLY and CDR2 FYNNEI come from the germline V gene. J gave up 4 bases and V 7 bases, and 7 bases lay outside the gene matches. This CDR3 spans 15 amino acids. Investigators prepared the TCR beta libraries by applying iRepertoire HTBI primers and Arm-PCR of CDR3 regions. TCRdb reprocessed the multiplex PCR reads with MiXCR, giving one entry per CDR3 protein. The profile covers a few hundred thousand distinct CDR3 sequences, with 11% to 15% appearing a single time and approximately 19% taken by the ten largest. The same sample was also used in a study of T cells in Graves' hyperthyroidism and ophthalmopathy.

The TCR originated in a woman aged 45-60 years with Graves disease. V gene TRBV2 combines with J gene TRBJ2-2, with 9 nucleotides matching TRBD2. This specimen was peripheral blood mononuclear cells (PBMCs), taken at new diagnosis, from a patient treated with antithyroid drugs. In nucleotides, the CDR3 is TGTGCCAGCATACCTAGCGGGACCCTCACCGGGGAGCTGTTTTTT. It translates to CASIPSGTLTGELFF.